These T cell receptor beta chains were read from a single sample in a study of T cells in Graves' hyperthyroidism and ophthalmopathy. TCRdb re-analysed the multiplex PCR reads in MiXCR, keeping a single row per CDR3 protein. This sample carries approximately 400,000 distinct CDR3 sequences, approximately 15% of them seen once, and the ten largest clones take around 20%. The specimen was blood. The source is a man aged 25 to 40 with Graves' hyperthyroidism that later progressed to Graves' ophthalmopathy. Both conserved end residues are trimmed from each CDR3. The D gene is left open where the match is weak.

>NA|TRBV18|TRBJ2-7
ASSPQGNYEQY
>TRBD1|TRBV2|TRBJ2-4
ASRPDRVLAKNIQY
>NA|TRBV20-1|TRBJ2-1
SAYRGEQF
>TRBD1|TRBV19|TRBJ1-1
ATGGQGALNTEAF
>NA|TRBV5-6|TRBJ1-4
ASSLNSHGKLF
>NA|TRBV30|TRBJ1-1
GWIQRSEAF
>TRBD2|TRBV7-3|TRBJ2-1
ASSPGTRIYNEQF
>NA|TRBV29-1|TRBJ2-7
SVELRGHEQY
>NA|TRBV6-4|TRBJ1-1
ASSDTDRNTEAF
>NA|TRBV12-3/TRBV12-4|TRBJ1-6
ASSLGGGGNSPLH
>TRBD2|TRBV9|TRBJ2-3
ASSASPGLDTDTQY
>TRBD1|TRBV9|TRBJ1-2
ASSVAGQGTYGYT
>NA|TRBV4-1|TRBJ2-7
ASSQADSSYEQY
>TRBD1|TRBV6-1|TRBJ2-2
ASNKRDRVSGELF
>NA|TRBV28|TRBJ2-1
ASSLRTAKF
>NA|TRBV5-1|TRBJ1-1
ASTTGQNTEAF
>NA|TRBV6-5|TRBJ1-2
ASSYGGMGGYT
>NA|TRBV4-1|TRBJ1-2
ASSQVNSNYGYT
>TRBD2|TRBV13|TRBJ2-3
ASSLAAGGPEDTQY
>TRBD1|TRBV19|TRBJ1-6
ASSIRGQGNSPLH
>NA|TRBV7-2|TRBJ1-5
ASSPWATSNQPQH
>NA|TRBV6-1|TRBJ1-2
ASSYSGGGYGYT
>NA|TRBV7-2|TRBJ2-5
ASSFWGTETQY
>TRBD2|TRBV3-1|TRBJ2-1
ASSQVRGGASYNEQF
>TRBD1|TRBV24-1|TRBJ2-7
AASENRGTTFEQY
>NA|TRBV11-3|TRBJ2-7
ASTPLHDKYEQY
>NA|TRBV4-2|TRBJ1-1
ASSQDARGENTEAF
>NA|TRBV15|TRBJ1-4
ATSSGGNEKLF
>TRBD2|TRBV7-3|TRBJ2-1
ASSLAGGMAYNEQF
>TRBD1|TRBV12-3/TRBV12-4|TRBJ2-7
ASSLRQGNYEQY
>NA|TRBV20-1|TRBJ1-2
SARVRWGEGYT
>NA|TRBV20-1|TRBJ2-1
SARPTAYNEQF
>TRBD1|TRBV3-1|TRBJ2-4
TSSAQGARAKNIQY
>TRBD2|TRBV6-1|TRBJ2-5
ASSTIAGGQETQY
>NA|TRBV15|TRBJ1-1
ATSLDPGTEAF
>TRBD2|TRBV2|TRBJ2-2
ASSDGLANTGELF
>NA|TRBV19|TRBJ1-2
ASSIDGRINDGYT
>TRBD2|TRBV27|TRBJ2-3
ASSSLAGGNTDTQY
>TRBD1|TRBV3-1|TRBJ2-7
ASRGTGGPYEQY
>NA|TRBV5-8|TRBJ2-2
ASRPGQPAGELF
>NA|TRBV7-8|TRBJ1-2
ASSRLRGSVGYGYT